A single sample gave rise to the 8 T cell receptor beta chains below, sequenced in a study of blood T cell repertoires in COVID-19. The protocol was immunoSEQ multiplex PCR, while the TCRdb copy is restricted to in-frame clones and leaves out a portion. The top ten clones hold roughly 10% of a sample with 15,000 to 20,000 clones, over 75% of them seen once. Material: peripheral blood. These receptor sequences come from a man in his forties with active COVID-19.

The rearrangement uses TRBV5-8 and TRBJ2-1; unclear D gene. V was trimmed by 0 bases and J by 4 bases, leaving 14 bases between them. This CDR3 is 16 amino acids long. Germline lookup yields CDR1 SGHTS and CDR2 YDEGEE. The CDR3 DNA sequence: TGTGCCAGCAGCTTGGGGAAACTACTAACGTACAATGAGCAGTTCTTC. It translates to CASSLGKLLTYNEQFF.

The genes are TRBV5-1 and TRBJ1-1, with D perhaps matching TRBD1 (5 bases). This CDR3 is 13 amino acids long. V shed 1 base and J shed 6 bases, with 10 bases lying between them. Germline loops: CDR1 SGHRS, CDR2 YFSETQ. CDR3 sequence (DNA): TGCGCCAGCAGCTTGTTCCAGGGCTCTGAAGCTTTCTTT. It is translated as CASSLFQGSEAFF.

Written as DNA, the CDR3 is TGCGCCAGCAGCTTTGCGGGGGGAGAAGAGTATGGCTACACCTTC. Its protein is CASSFAGGEEYGYTF. The chain has TRBV5-1 and TRBJ1-2; the D gene is possibly TRBD1 (5 bases). The CDR3 totals 15 residues. With 2 bases removed from V and 5 bases from J, the gap between germline ends came to 16 bases. Germline assignment: CDR1 SGHRS and CDR2 YFSETQ.

The chain joins TRBV2 to TRBJ2-4; unclear D gene. Germline assignment: CDR1 SNHLY and CDR2 FYNNEI. The CDR3 is 12 residues long. V lost 5 bases, J lost 0 bases, and 2 bases lay in between. The DNA of the CDR3 is TGTGCCAGCAGTCTAGCCAAAAACATTCAGTACTTC. This encodes CASSLAKNIQYF.

This clone has only one observation. V gene TRBV7-2 combines with J gene TRBJ1-1, with 9 bases that match TRBD1. This CDR3 contains 15 residues. Germline CDR1 SGHTA, CDR2 FQGNSA. The junction had 4 bases not matched to a gene; V was cut back by 2 bases and J by 3 bases. The CDR3 sequence is CASSLHRGLYTEAFF. The CDR3 DNA follows: TGTGCCAGCAGCTTACACAGGGGGCTATACACTGAAGCTTTCTTT.

This rearrangement joins TRBV4-1 to TRBJ1-2; TRBD1 agrees at 7 bases. The CDR3 is made up of 15 amino acids. The V gene's germline CDR1 is MGHRA and CDR2 YSYEKL. J lost 2 bases, V lost 4 bases, and 7 bases had no gene match. CDR3 in amino acids: CASSPVLRGNYGYTF. CDR3 DNA sequence: TGCGCCAGCAGCCCAGTCCTCAGGGGGAACTATGGCTACACCTTC.

The chain couples TRBV27 to TRBJ1-5; D is undetermined. CDR1 MNHEY and CDR2 SMNVEV come from the germline V gene (reference sequence). V lost 4 bases, J lost 0 bases, and 7 bases lay in between. CDR3 size: 14 residues. In nucleotides, the CDR3 is TGTGCCAGCAGTTCCCGGTTTAGCAATCAGCCCCAGCATTTT. It specifies CASSSRFSNQPQHF.

The chain combines TRBV5-1 with TRBJ2-1; D may be TRBD1 (5 bases). This CDR3 comprises 17 residues. Germline assignment: CDR1 SGHRS and CDR2 YFSETQ. With 0 bases removed from V and 0 bases from J, the gap between germline ends came to 13 bases. CDR3 residues: CASSLVIQASSYNEQFF. The CDR3 DNA reads TGCGCCAGCAGCTTGGTTATACAGGCAAGCTCCTACAATGAGCAGTTCTTC.